A single sample is the source of the 10 T cell receptor beta chains below, sequenced in a study of cytomegalovirus exposure and HLA in healthy donors. PCR involved 60 Vbeta and 13 Jbeta primers. Here immunoSEQ multiplex PCR was the method, and the copy in TCRdb shows in-frame clones only, minus some. The sample holds fewer than 150,000 clones, around 74% seen once. The sample was PBMCs. The source is a woman aged 45-65 years in good health and CMV-seropositive.

The gene calls are TRBV7-2 and TRBJ1-2, with a weak D call TRBD1 (6 bases). V lost 8 bases and J lost 2, with 12 bases in between. The CDR3 contains 13 residues. Germline values: CDR1 SGHTA, CDR2 FQGNSA. The CDR3 bases are TGTGCCAGCGCCCAAGACAGGAACTATGGCTACACCTTC. This codes for CASAQDRNYGYTF.

J is TRBJ1-2 and V is TRBV5-6; D is perhaps TRBD1 (5 bases). CDR1 is SGHDT and CDR2 is YYEEEE in the germline V gene. V lost 10 bases and J lost 4, with 20 bases in between. There are 14 residues in the CDR3. The CDR3, as DNA: TGTGCCGGCCGGGACGGGGGAGTGGGCTATGGCTACACCTTC. Encoded protein: CAGRDGGVGYGYTF. Full variable domain (remainder filled in from reference TRBV5-6 and TRBJ1-2): DAGVTQSPTHLIKTRGQQVTLRCSPKSGHDTVSWYQQALGQGPQFIFQYYEEEERQRGNFPDRFSGHQFPNYSSELNVNALLLGDSALYLCAGRDGGVGYGYTFGSGTRLTVV.

The rearrangement links TRBV7-9 to TRBJ1-2, with a tentative D call TRBD1 (6 bases). V lost 5 bases and J 3 bases, leaving 19 bases between the germline ends. CDR1 is SEHNR, CDR2 FQNEAQ, per germline (reference sequence). CDR3 length: 16 amino acids. The CDR3 DNA reads as TGTGCCAGCAGCCCAGGGGACGGCCCGAGGTACTATGGCTACACCTTC. This translates into CASSPGDGPRYYGYTF.

The chain joins TRBV11-2 to TRBJ1-2; no firm D call. Germline V gene lookup returns CDR1 SGHAT and CDR2 FQNNGV. The CDR3 has 13 amino acids. Trimming cost V 2 bases and J 6 bases, with 10 bases left between them. The CDR3 is CASSLTGNDGYTF. The CDR3 DNA is TGTGCCAGCAGCTTAACGGGGAATGATGGCTACACCTTC.

This chain links TRBV14 with TRBJ1-2; 9 bases map to TRBD1. The CDR3 length is 17 residues. V lost 0 bases, J lost 4 bases, and 9 bases stayed unmatched. The germline V gene encodes CDR1 SGHDN and CDR2 FVKESK. The CDR3, as DNA: TGTGCCAGCAGCCAAGAGTTGGGGGACAGGGACCTCTATGGCTACACCTTC. It specifies CASSQELGDRDLYGYTF.

The CDR3 spells CASSGTGGTYNEQFF. The CDR3 DNA reads as TGTGCCAGCAGCGGTACGGGGGGGACCTACAATGAGCAGTTCTTC. The J gene is TRBJ2-1, the V gene TRBV2; TRBD2 matches at 8 bases. Germline loops: CDR1 SNHLY, CDR2 FYNNEI. The CDR3 has 15 amino acids. V trimming: 6 bases; J trimming: 2 bases; junction bases outside the gene matches: 6.

In this sample, this clone turned up a few times. The chain employs TRBV30 and TRBJ1-2, with D unclear. This CDR3 contains 12 residues. V lost 2 bases to trimming and J lost 7 bases, with 11 bases between them. Germline V CDR1 and CDR2: GTSNPN, SVGIG (reference sequence). CDR3 bases: TGTGCCTGGAGTCGCGAAAAACTTGGCTACACCTTC. Protein product: CAWSREKLGYTF.

The V and J genes are TRBV9 and TRBJ2-3; tentative D call: TRBD1 (6 bases). The V gene's germline CDR1 is SGDLS and CDR2 YYNGEE. This CDR3 has 14 amino acids. Trimming removed 0 bases at V and 2 bases at J, with 7 bases between. DNA for the CDR3: TGTGCCAGCAGCGTAGGGACAGACACAGATACGCAGTATTTT. Translation: CASSVGTDTDTQYF.

This rearrangement joins TRBV4-1 to TRBJ2-3; a weak D match, TRBD1 (6 bases). The CDR3 sequence is 16 residues long. The germline V gene encodes CDR1 MGHRA and CDR2 YSYEKL. V dropped 0 bases and J dropped 5 bases, with 15 bases sitting between them. The CDR3: CASSQDTGQGGDTQYF. In DNA form, the CDR3 reads TGCGCCAGCAGCCAAGATACAGGGCAAGGGGGAGATACGCAGTATTTT.

Turning to this clone: The sample has other DNA sequences that encode this CDR3 too. This chain joins TRBV5-1 and TRBJ2-7; tentative D call: TRBD2 (5 bases). Germline V gives CDR1 SGHRS, CDR2 YFSETQ. V was pared by 0 bases and J by 3 bases, with 7 bases between. The length of the CDR3 is 13 residues. CDR3 sequence reads: CASSLAGSYEQYF. For the CDR3, the DNA is TGCGCCAGCAGCTTGGCGGGGAGCTACGAGCAGTACTTC.